The present T cell receptor (beta chain) was sequenced within a study of cytotoxic CD8 clonotypes in ibrutinib-treated CLL. Sequenced by immunoSEQ multiplex PCR; TCRdb stores in-frame clones only, minus some. The sample includes 110,000 to 150,000 clones, approximately 89% of them seen just once. The source is a human donor with chronic lymphocytic leukemia. Source: PBMCs, taken after 12 months of ibrutinib treatment.

The CDR3 DNA reads TGTGCCAGCAGTCCAGGGGGACCAGATCAGCCCCAGCATTTT. It translates to CASSPGGPDQPQHF. This rearrangement joins TRBV28 to TRBJ1-5; 7 bases agree with TRBD1. Per germline, CDR1 MDHEN and CDR2 SYDVKM. This CDR3 spans 14 amino acids. V shed 5 bases, J shed 5 bases, and the junction held 6 bases outside the gene matches.